The TCR beta chain described here comes from a study of OX40 agonist ivuxolimab in advanced cancers. Study-wide background: The mean age was approximately 56 years, ranging from 23 to 79, with approximately 85% of participants male. Regarding the study as a whole: By week 6 at 0.1 to 3.0 mg/kg, blood CD4+ and CD8+ T cells had expanded clonally.

Individuals having autoimmune disease history or systemic immunosuppression were not enrolled. Only in-frame clones appear in the TCRdb table, and some are missing; sequencing was by immunoSEQ multiplex PCR. The sample shows under 200,000 clones, 94% of them seen only once. Trimming cost V 6 bases and J 5 bases; bases outside gene matches: 9. Germline V gene sequence: CDR1 MNHEY, CDR2 SMNVEV (reference sequence). The CDR3 length is 15 residues. As concerns this clone: The antigen remains unidentified.

The chain recombines TRBV27 with TRBJ2-3; 9 bases map to TRBD1. Sample: CD4+ or CD8+ T cells sorted from blood, taken in a trial of the OX40 agonist ivuxolimab. This TCR derives from an adult with an advanced solid tumor such as melanoma, head and neck, liver or kidney cancer. The CDR3 DNA reads TGTGCCAGCAGCCCGGGACAGGGTAAGGGAGATACGCAGTATTTT. Translated, it gives CASSPGQGKGDTQYF.